This T cell receptor beta chain is from a study of T cells after posttransplantation cyclophosphamide. Study conclusions and caveats: Later post-transplant blood repertoires were often dominated by donor CD8+ memory clones. TRB clonality was highly associated with recipient CMV seropositivity and reactivation. Blood and skin or GI T cell repertoires showed limited TRB overlap.

Sequenced by immunoSEQ multiplex PCR; TCRdb stores in-frame clones only, minus some. This sample comprises about 36,000 clones, none seen once only. Peripheral blood was collected from the related graft donor on the marrow donation day. This clone was seen ten or more times. The antigen is unknown. The CDR3 loop spans 12 amino acids. V was trimmed by 1 base and J by 5 bases, leaving 5 bases between them. Germline CDR1 is MNHNS and CDR2 is SASEGT. What was sequenced was PBMCs. The sequence derives from a girl aged 5 to 17 in good health, CMV-negative, and a related stem cell transplant donor. The gene calls are TRBV6-1 and TRBJ1-1, with D uncertain. The CDR3: CASSEGRTEAFF. The DNA for the CDR3 is TGTGCCAGCAGTGAAGGCAGGACTGAAGCTTTCTTT.